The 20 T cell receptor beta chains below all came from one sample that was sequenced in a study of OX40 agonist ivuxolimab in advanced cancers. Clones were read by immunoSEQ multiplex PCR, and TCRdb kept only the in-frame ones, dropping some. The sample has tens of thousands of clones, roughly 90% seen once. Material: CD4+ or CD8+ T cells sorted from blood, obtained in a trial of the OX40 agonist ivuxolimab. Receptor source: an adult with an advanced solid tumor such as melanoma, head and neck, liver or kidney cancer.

The CDR3 bases are TGTGCCAGCAGCTTAGCGCTAGCGGGGGCCTACGAGCAGTACTTC. It encodes CASSLALAGAYEQYF. The chain combines TRBV7-2 with TRBJ2-7; 10 bases align to TRBD2. The CDR3 has 15 amino acids. In germline, CDR1 is SGHTA, CDR2 FQGNSA. The V and J ends lost 0 bases and 2 bases, in that order; junction bases with no gene match: 1. Together with reference TRBV7-2 and TRBJ2-7, the CDR3 gives the full variable domain: GAGVSQSPSNKVTEKGKDVELRCDPISGHTALYWYRQSLGQGLEFLIYFQGNSAPDKSGLPSDRFSAERTGGSVSTLTIQRTQQEDSAVYLCASSLALAGAYEQYFGPGTRLTVT.

The CDR3 DNA follows: TGTGCCAGCAGTCGACATACTTCTAGCACAGATACGCAGTATTTT. Translating it yields CASSRHTSSTDTQYF. The V call is TRBV2, the J call TRBJ2-3; D uncertain. Trimming pared 5 bases from V and 0 bases from J, leaving 12 bases between. CDR1 is SNHLY and CDR2 is FYNNEI in the germline V gene. The CDR3 runs 15 residues.

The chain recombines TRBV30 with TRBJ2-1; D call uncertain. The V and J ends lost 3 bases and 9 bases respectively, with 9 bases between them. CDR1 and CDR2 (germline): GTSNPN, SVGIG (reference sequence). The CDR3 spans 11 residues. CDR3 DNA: TGTGCCTGGAGCCTTCCCTCTGAGCAGTTCTTC. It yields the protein CAWSLPSEQFF.

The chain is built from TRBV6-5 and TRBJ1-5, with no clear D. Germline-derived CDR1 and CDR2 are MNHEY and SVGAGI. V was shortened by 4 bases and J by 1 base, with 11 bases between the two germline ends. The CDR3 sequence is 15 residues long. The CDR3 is CASSSGPRSNQPQHF. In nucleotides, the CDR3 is TGTGCCAGCAGTTCCGGGCCGAGGAGCAATCAGCCCCAGCATTTT.

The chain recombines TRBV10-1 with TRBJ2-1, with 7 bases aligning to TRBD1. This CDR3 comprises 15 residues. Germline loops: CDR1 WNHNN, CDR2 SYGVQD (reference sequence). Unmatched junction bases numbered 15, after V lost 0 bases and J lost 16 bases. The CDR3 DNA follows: TGCGCCAGCAGTGAGTCTGACAGGGAGAAGCCTAATCTATTCTTC. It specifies CASSESDREKPNLFF.

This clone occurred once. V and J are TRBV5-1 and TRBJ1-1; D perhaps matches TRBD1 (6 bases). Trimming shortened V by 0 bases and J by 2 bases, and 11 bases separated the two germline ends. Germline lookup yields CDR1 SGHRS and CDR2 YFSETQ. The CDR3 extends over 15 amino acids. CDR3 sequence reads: CASSLESGANTEAFF. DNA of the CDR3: TGCGCCAGCAGCTTGGAATCGGGGGCAAACACTGAAGCTTTCTTT.

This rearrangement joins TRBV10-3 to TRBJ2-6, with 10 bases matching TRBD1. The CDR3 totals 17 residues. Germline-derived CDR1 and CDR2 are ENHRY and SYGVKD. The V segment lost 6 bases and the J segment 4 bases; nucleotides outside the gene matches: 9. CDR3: CAISSRDRGSGANVLTF. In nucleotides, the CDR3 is TGTGCCATCAGCTCCCGGGACAGGGGTTCGGGGGCCAACGTCCTGACTTTC.

The CDR3, as DNA: TGTGCCCCCAAGGCCAAACACTCCTACGAGCAGTACTTC. This translates into CAPKAKHSYEQYF. The V gene is TRBV7-2, the J gene TRBJ2-7, with D unresolved. Per germline, CDR1 SGHTA and CDR2 FQGNSA. The CDR3 runs to 13 residues. Trimming shortened V by 11 bases and J by 0 bases, and 14 bases separated the two germline ends.

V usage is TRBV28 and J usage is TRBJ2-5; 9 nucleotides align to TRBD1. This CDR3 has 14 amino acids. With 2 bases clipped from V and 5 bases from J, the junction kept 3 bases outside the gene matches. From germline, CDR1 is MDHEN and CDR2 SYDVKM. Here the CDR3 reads CASSLGTGMETQYF. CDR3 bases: TGTGCCAGCAGTTTAGGGACAGGGATGGAGACCCAGTACTTC. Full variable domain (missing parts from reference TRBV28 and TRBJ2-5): DVKVTQSSRYLVKRTGEKVFLECVQDMDHENMFWYRQDPGLGLRLIYFSYDVKMKEKGDIPEGYSVSREKKERFSLILESASTNQTSMYLCASSLGTGMETQYFGPGTRLLVL.

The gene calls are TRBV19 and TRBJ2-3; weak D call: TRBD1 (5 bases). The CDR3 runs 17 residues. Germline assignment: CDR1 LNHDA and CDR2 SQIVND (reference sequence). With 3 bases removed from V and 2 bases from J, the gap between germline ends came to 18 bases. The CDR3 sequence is CASSIGLGQGSTDTQYF. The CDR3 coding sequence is TGTGCCAGTAGTATTGGGTTGGGGCAGGGTTCCACAGATACGCAGTATTTT. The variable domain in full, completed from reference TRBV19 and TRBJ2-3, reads DGGITQSPKYLFRKEGQNVTLSCEQNLNHDAMYWYRQDPGQGLRLIYYSQIVNDFQKGDIAEGYSVSREKKESFPLTVTSAQKNPTAFYLCASSIGLGQGSTDTQYFGPGTRLTVL.

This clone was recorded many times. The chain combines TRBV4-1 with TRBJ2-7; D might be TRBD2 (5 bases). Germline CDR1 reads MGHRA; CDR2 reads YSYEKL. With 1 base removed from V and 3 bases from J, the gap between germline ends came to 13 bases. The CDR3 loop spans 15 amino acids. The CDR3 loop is CASSQVRRTLYEQYF. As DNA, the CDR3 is TGCGCCAGCAGCCAAGTTAGGAGGACCCTCTACGAGCAGTACTTC.

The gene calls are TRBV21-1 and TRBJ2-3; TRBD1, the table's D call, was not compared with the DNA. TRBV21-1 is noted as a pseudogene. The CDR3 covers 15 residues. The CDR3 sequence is CASRGEGQGTDTQYF. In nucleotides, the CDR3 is TGTGCCAGCAGGGGTGAGGGACAGGGCACAGATACGCAGTATTTT.

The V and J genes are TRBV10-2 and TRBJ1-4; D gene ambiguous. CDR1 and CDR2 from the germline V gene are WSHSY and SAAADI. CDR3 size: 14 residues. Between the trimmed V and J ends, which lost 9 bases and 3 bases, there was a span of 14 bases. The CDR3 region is CASRGGEANEKLFF. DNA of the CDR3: TGCGCCAGTCGCGGCGGGGAGGCTAATGAAAAACTGTTTTTT.

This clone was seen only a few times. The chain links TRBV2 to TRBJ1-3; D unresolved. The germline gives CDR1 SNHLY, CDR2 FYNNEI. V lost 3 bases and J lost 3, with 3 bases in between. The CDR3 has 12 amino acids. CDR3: CASSDLGNTIYF. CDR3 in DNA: TGTGCCAGCAGTGATCTTGGAAACACCATATATTTT.

The CDR3 is CSVEDSSWVSGANVLTF. The CDR3 DNA is TGCAGCGTTGAAGACTCATCCTGGGTCTCTGGGGCCAACGTCCTGACTTTC. V is TRBV29-1 and J is TRBJ2-6; the D is unclear. The V end lost 0 bases, the J end lost 0 bases, and 12 bases lay between the germline ends. The germline gives CDR1 SQVTM, CDR2 ANQGSEA. The CDR3 extends over 17 amino acids.

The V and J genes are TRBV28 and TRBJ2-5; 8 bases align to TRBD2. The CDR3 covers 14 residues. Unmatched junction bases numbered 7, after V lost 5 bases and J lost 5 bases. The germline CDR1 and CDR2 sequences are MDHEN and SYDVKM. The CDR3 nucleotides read TGTGCCAGCAGTCACCGGGGGGGGTCGGAGACCCAGTACTTC. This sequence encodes CASSHRGGSETQYF.

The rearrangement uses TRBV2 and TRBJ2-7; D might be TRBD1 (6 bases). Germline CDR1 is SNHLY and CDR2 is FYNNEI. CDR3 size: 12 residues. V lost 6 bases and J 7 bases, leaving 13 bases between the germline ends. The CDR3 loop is CASSNRVGEQYF. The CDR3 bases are TGTGCCAGCAGCAACAGGGTTGGTGAGCAGTACTTC.

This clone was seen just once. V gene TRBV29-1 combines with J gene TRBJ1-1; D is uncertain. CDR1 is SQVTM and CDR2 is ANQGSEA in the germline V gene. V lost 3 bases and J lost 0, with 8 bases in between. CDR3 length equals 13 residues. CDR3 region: CSVERRMNTEAFF. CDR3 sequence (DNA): TGCAGCGTTGAGAGGCGAATGAACACTGAAGCTTTCTTT.

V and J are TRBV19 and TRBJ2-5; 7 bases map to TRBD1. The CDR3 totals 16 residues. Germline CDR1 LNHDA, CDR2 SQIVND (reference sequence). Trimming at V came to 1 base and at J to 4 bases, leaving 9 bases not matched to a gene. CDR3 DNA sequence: TGTGCCAGTAGTATAGGTGCCAGGGGGTCTGGAGAGACCCAGTACTTC. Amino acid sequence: CASSIGARGSGETQYF. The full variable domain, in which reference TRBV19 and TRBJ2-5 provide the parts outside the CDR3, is DGGITQSPKYLFRKEGQNVTLSCEQNLNHDAMYWYRQDPGQGLRLIYYSQIVNDFQKGDIAEGYSVSREKKESFPLTVTSAQKNPTAFYLCASSIGARGSGETQYFGPGTRLLVL.

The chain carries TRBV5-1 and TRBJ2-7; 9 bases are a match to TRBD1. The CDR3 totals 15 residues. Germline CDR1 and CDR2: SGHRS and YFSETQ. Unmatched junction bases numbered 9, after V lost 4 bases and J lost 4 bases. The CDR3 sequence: CASSHGQGIEYEQYF. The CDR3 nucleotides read TGCGCCAGCAGCCATGGACAGGGGATAGAGTACGAGCAGTACTTC.